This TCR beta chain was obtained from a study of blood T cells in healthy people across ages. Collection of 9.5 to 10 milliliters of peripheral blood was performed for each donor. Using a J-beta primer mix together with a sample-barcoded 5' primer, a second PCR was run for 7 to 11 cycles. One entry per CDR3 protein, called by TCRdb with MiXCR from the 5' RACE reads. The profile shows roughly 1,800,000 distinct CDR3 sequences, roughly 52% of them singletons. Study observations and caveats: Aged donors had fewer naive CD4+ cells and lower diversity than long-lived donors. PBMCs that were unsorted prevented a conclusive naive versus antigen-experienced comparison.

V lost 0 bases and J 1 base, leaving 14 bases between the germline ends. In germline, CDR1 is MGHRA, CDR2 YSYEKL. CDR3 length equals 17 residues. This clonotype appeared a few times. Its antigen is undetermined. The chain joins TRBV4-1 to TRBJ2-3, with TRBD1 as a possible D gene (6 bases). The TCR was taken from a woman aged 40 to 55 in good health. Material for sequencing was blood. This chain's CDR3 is CASSQDSGVSGTDTQYF. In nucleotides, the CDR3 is TGCGCCAGCAGCCAAGATTCAGGGGTTTCCGGCACAGATACGCAGTATTTT.